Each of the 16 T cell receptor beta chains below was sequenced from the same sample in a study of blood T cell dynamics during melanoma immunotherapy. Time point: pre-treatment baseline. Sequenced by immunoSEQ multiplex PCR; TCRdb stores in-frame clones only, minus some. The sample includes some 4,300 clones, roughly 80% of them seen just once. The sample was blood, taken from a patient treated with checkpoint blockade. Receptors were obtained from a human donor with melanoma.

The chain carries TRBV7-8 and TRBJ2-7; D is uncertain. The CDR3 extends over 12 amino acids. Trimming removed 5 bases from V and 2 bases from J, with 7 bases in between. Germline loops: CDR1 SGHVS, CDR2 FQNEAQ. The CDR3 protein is CASSPHAYEQYF. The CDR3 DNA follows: TGTGCCAGCAGCCCCCACGCCTACGAGCAGTACTTC. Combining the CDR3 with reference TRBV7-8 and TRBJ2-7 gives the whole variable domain GAGVSQSPRYKVAKRGQDVALRCDPISGHVSLFWYQQALGQGPEFLTYFQNEAQLDKSGLPSDRFFAERPEGSVSTLKIQRTQQEDSAVYLCASSPHAYEQYFGPGTRLTVT.

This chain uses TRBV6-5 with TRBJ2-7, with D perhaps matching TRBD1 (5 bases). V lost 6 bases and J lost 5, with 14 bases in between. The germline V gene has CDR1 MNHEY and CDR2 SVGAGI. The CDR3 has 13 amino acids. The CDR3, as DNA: TGTGCCAGCAGCCAAAGCAGGGTCCACGAGCAGTACTTC. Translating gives CASSQSRVHEQYF.

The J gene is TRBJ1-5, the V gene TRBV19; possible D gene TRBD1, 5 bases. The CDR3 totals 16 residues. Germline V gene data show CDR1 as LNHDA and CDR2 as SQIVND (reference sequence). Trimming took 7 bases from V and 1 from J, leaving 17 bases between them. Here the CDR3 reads CASMGREGRSNQPQHF. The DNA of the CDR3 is TGTGCCAGTATGGGGCGGGAGGGAAGGAGCAATCAGCCCCAGCATTTT.

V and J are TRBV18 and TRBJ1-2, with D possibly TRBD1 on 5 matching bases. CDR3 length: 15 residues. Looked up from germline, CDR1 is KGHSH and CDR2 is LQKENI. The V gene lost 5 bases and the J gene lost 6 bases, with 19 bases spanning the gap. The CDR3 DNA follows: TGTGCCAGCTCAGCCCGGGACGCCCGTTTGAATGGCTACACCTTC. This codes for CASSARDARLNGYTF.

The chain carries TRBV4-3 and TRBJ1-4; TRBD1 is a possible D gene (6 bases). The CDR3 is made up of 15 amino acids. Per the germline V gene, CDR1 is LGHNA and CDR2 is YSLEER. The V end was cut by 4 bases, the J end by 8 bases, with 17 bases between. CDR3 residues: CASSPTDSSGEKLFF. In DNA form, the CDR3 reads TGCGCCAGCAGCCCGACGGACAGTTCCGGGGAAAAACTGTTTTTT.

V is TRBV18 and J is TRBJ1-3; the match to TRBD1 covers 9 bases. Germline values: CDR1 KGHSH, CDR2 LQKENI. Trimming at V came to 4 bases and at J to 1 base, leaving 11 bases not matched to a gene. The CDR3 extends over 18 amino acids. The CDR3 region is CASSRLSVGQGSGNTIYF. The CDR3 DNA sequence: TGTGCCAGCTCACGGCTGTCCGTGGGACAGGGTTCTGGAAACACCATATATTTT.

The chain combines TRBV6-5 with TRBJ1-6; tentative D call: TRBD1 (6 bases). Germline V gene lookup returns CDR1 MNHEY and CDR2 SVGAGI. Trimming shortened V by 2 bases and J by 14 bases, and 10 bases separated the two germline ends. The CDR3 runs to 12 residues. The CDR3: CASSYLQGSLHF. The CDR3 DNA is TGTGCCAGCAGTTACCTACAGGGATCCCTCCACTTT.

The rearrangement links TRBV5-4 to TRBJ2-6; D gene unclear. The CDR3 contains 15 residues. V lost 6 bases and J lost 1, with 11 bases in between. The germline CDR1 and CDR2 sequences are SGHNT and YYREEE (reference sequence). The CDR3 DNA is TGTGCCAGCACCCTTTTAGAATCTGGGGCCAACGTCCTGACTTTC. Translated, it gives CASTLLESGANVLTF.

The CDR3 DNA follows: TGTGCCAGCAGTTACTCGACGGGGTTCTACGAGCAGTACTTC. Its protein product is CASSYSTGFYEQYF. The chain uses TRBV6-6 and TRBJ2-7; D might be TRBD2 (5 bases). V gave up 0 bases and J gave up 3 bases, with 9 bases separating them. Germline CDR1 reads MNHNY; CDR2 reads SVGAGI (reference sequence). The CDR3 covers 14 residues.

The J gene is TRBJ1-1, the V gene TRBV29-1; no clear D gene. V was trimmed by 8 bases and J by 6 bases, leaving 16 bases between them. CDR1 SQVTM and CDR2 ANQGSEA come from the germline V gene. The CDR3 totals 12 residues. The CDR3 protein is CSSQDSSAEAFF. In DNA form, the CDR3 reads TGCAGCTCTCAGGACTCAAGCGCTGAAGCTTTCTTT. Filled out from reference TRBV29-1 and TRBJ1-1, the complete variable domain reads SAVISQKPSRDICQRGTSLTIQCQVDSQVTMMFWYRQQPGQSLTLIATANQGSEATYESGFVIDKFPISRPNLTFSTLTVSNMSPEDSSIYLCSSQDSSAEAFFGQGTRLTVV.

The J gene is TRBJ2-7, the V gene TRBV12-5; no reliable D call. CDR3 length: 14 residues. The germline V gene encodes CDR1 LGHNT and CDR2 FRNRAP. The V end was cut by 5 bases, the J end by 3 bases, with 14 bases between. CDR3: CASGPGYYYYEQYF. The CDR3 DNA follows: TGTGCTAGTGGTCCAGGCTACTACTACTACGAGCAGTACTTC.

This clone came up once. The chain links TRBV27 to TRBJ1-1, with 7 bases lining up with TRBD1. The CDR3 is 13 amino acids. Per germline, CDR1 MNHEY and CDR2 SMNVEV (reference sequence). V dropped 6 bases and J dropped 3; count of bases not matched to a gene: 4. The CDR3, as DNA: TGTGCCAGCAGACAGGGGCGGGACACTGAAGCTTTCTTT. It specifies CASRQGRDTEAFF.

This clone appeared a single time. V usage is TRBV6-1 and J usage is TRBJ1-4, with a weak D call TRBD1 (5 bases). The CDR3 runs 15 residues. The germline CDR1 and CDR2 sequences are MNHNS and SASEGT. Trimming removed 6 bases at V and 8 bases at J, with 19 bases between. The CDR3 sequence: CASSVGLEGREKLFF. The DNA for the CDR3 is TGTGCCAGCAGCGTGGGTCTTGAGGGGAGAGAAAAACTGTTTTTT.

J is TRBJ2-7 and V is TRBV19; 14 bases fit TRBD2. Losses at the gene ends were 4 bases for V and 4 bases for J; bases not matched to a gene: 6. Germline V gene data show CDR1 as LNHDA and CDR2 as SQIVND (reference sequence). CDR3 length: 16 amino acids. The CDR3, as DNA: TGTGCCAGTAGTAGGGGACTAGCGGGGGCGCCTTACGAGCAGTACTTC. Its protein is CASSRGLAGAPYEQYF.

The CDR3: CASSLGGLEQYF. As DNA, the CDR3 is TGTGCCAGCAGTCTGGGAGGACTTGAGCAGTACTTC. V and J are TRBV27 and TRBJ2-7; the D gene is possibly TRBD2 (6 bases). V lost 5 bases and J 7 bases, leaving 12 bases between the germline ends. The CDR3 is made up of 12 amino acids. Germline values: CDR1 MNHEY, CDR2 SMNVEV (reference sequence).

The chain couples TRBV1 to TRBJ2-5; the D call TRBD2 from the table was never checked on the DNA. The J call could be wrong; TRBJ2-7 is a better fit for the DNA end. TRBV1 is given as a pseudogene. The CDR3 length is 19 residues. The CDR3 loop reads CTSSPSGTSGGPTPYEQYF. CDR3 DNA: TGTACCAGCAGCCCGAGCGGGACTAGCGGGGGCCCCACCCCCTACGAGCAGTACTTC.